These 22 T cell receptor beta chains were sequenced from one sample in a study of T cells in Graves' hyperthyroidism and ophthalmopathy. Amplified TCR beta CDR3 regions came from RNA transcripts. HTBI primers were the set used in a first-round RT-PCR of the TCR CDR3. TCRdb reprocessed the multiplex PCR reads via MiXCR and lists one record per CDR3 protein. This table holds 270,000 or so distinct CDR3 sequences, over 12% found once. The material sequenced was blood. Source of these receptors: a woman aged 45-59 years with Graves' hyperthyroidism that later progressed to Graves' ophthalmopathy.

At least ten counts were recorded for this clonotype. The genes are TRBV11-2 and TRBJ1-2, with D perhaps matching TRBD1 (6 bases). Looked up from germline, CDR1 is SGHAT and CDR2 is FQNNGV. The CDR3 length is 15 residues. The V and J ends lost 6 bases and 3 bases respectively, with 17 bases between them. As DNA, the CDR3 is TGTGCCAGCAGGTCCACAGGGACCTCTCACTATGGCTACACCTTC. Translating it yields CASRSTGTSHYGYTF.

The table lists this clonotype with a count of one. This CDR3 is CASNLVGTGGVAFF. For the CDR3, the DNA is TGTGCCAGCAACCTGGTCGGGACAGGGGGCGTAGCTTTCTTT. The chain couples TRBV7-2 to TRBJ1-1; 12 nucleotides line up with TRBD1. Germline CDR1 is SGHTA and CDR2 is FQGNSA. V lost 7 bases and J lost 10; bases outside the gene matches: 10. The CDR3 has 14 amino acids.

A word on this clonotype: Mismatch with germline at one junction end may stem from a read error. The V call is TRBV3-1, the J call TRBJ1-1, with D perhaps matching TRBD1 (5 bases). Germline assignment: CDR1 LGHDT and CDR2 YNNKEL (reference sequence). The CDR3 length is 13 residues. The CDR3 DNA follows: TGTGCCAGCAGCCACCGGGGGAACACTGAAGCTCTCTTT. It codes for CASSHRGNTEALF.

This clonotype was seen many times. The chain links TRBV20-1 to TRBJ2-1; D is tentatively TRBD1 or TRBD2 (5 bases each). V dropped 6 bases and J dropped 7 bases, with 13 bases sitting between them. The CDR3 has 12 residues. CDR1 and CDR2 from the germline V gene are DFQATT and SNEGSKA (reference sequence). CDR3 nucleotides: TGCAGTGCCCCCGGTTGGGGGAATGAGCAGTTCTTC. Residues: CSAPGWGNEQFF.

The rearrangement uses TRBV5-4 and TRBJ2-3, with D maybe TRBD2 (6 bases). CDR1 is SGHNT and CDR2 is YYREEE in the germline V gene (reference sequence). The V end lost 6 bases, the J end lost 5 bases, and 13 bases lay between the germline ends. CDR3 length equals 13 residues. Here the CDR3 DNA reads TGTGCCAGCACCCGGGGCGGGGAAGATACGCAGTATTTT. This sequence encodes CASTRGGEDTQYF.

A few counts support this clonotype. A much larger clonotype is one base distant, so this may be a read error. The chain joins TRBV20-1 to TRBJ2-3; no clear D gene. The CDR3 loop spans 15 amino acids. Germline CDR1 reads DFQATT; CDR2 reads SNEGSKA (reference sequence). Trimming stripped 0 bases from V and 2 bases from J, with 12 bases between. CDR3 in amino acids: CSARDEVGATDTQYF. The CDR3 DNA is TGCAGTGCTAGAGATGAGGTCGGAGCCACAGATACGCAGTATTTT.

This clonotype showed up just a few times. The chain combines TRBV6-2 or TRBV6-3 with TRBJ2-3, with D maybe TRBD1 (6 bases). V was shortened by 5 bases and J by 3 bases, with 15 bases between the two germline ends. This CDR3 is built from 15 residues. CDR1 and CDR2 from the germline V gene are MNHEY and SVGEGT. Here the CDR3 reads CASSVSPQGTDTQYF. CDR3 nucleotides: TGTGCCAGCAGTGTTAGTCCCCAGGGGACAGATACGCAGTATTTT.

This clonotype showed up just a few times. The genes are TRBV20-1 and TRBJ2-1; D is possibly TRBD2 (5 bases). Trimming took off 2 bases at V and 0 bases at J, with 14 bases between the two ends. Germline values: CDR1 DFQATT, CDR2 SNEGSKA (reference sequence). This CDR3 region has 16 residues. The CDR3 spells CSARLPGSSSYNEQFF. Here the CDR3 DNA reads TGCAGTGCTAGACTGCCTGGGAGCAGCTCCTACAATGAGCAGTTCTTC.

CDR3 DNA sequence: TGTGCCAGTAGTATCTTTCCGGGCGTGATCTACGAGCAGTACTTC. This translates into CASSIFPGVIYEQYF. The rearrangement uses TRBV19 and TRBJ2-7; no clear D gene. The V end lost 3 bases, the J end lost 3 bases, and 15 bases lay between the germline ends. CDR3 length: 15 residues. Germline lookup yields CDR1 LNHDA and CDR2 SQIVND (reference sequence). Full variable domain (remainder filled in from reference TRBV19 and TRBJ2-7): DGGITQSPKYLFRKEGQNVTLSCEQNLNHDAMYWYRQDPGQGLRLIYYSQIVNDFQKGDIAEGYSVSREKKESFPLTVTSAQKNPTAFYLCASSIFPGVIYEQYFGPGTRLTVT.

In this sample, this clonotype turned up many times. The chain carries TRBV28 and TRBJ2-7; D is uncertain. CDR3 length equals 11 residues. Germline CDR1 reads MDHEN; CDR2 reads SYDVKM. Deletions cut 2 bases from V and 5 bases from J, with 4 bases between. In nucleotides, the CDR3 is TGTGCCAGCAGTTTACACGACGAGCAGTACTTC. This sequence encodes CASSLHDEQYF.

This clonotype was counted at least ten times. The chain is built from TRBV18 and TRBJ1-1; no reliable D call. Trimming stripped 0 bases from V and 1 base from J, with 6 bases between. The CDR3 spans 14 residues. The germline V gene has CDR1 KGHSH and CDR2 LQKENI. The CDR3 is CASSPPYKNTEAFF. In nucleotides, the CDR3 is TGTGCCAGCTCACCACCCTACAAGAACACTGAAGCTTTCTTT.

This clonotype appeared many times. V and J are TRBV7-9 and TRBJ2-5; D remains ambiguous. The ends were cut back, 4 bases at V and 5 bases at J, with 8 bases in the middle. The CDR3 is 12 amino acids. Looked up from germline, CDR1 is SEHNR and CDR2 is FQNEAQ (reference sequence). The DNA of the CDR3 is TGTGCCAGCAGCTCCCTTCAGGAGACCCAGTACTTC. This codes for CASSSLQETQYF.

This clonotype was recorded at least ten times. The CDR3 coding sequence is TGTGCCACCAGCAGAGATCATGTCGGGAGAGCCGGCAATGAGCAGTTCTTC. Its protein is CATSRDHVGRAGNEQFF. V gene TRBV15 combines with J gene TRBJ2-1; the D gene is possibly TRBD2 (6 bases). The germline V gene encodes CDR1 LNHNV and CDR2 YYDKDF (reference sequence). The CDR3 has 17 residues. Trimming stripped 0 bases from V and 6 bases from J, with 18 bases between.

This clonotype appeared many times. This chain connects TRBV28 to TRBJ2-1; tentatively, D is TRBD2 (6 bases). Germline V gene sequence: CDR1 MDHEN, CDR2 SYDVKM. This CDR3 region has 16 residues. The V end was cut by 7 bases, the J end by 0 bases, with 16 bases between. Written as DNA, the CDR3 is TGTGCCAGCACCCTGGGACTCGGGAGCTCCTACAATGAGCAGTTCTTC. Protein sequence: CASTLGLGSSYNEQFF.

This rearrangement joins TRBV2 to TRBJ2-7; D ambiguous. Trimming removed 5 bases from V and 5 bases from J, with 10 bases in between. The CDR3 has 12 amino acids. Germline assignment: CDR1 SNHLY and CDR2 FYNNEI. The CDR3 region is CASSYSMDEQYF. CDR3 nucleotide sequence: TGTGCCAGCAGTTACTCCATGGACGAGCAGTACTTC.

This clonotype has at least ten counts. The chain joins TRBV20-1 to TRBJ2-7, with D tentatively TRBD2 (5 bases). The CDR3 extends over 14 amino acids. Trimming removed 0 bases from V and 0 bases from J, with 9 bases in between. Germline lookup yields CDR1 DFQATT and CDR2 SNEGSKA (reference sequence). The CDR3 DNA reads as TGCAGTGCTAGAGATTGGAGGTCCTCCTACGAGCAGTACTTC. The encoded protein is CSARDWRSSYEQYF.

The chain couples TRBV2 to TRBJ1-6; the D is unclear. V was pared by 8 bases and J by 9 bases, with 8 bases between. Germline V gene data show CDR1 as SNHLY and CDR2 as FYNNEI. The CDR3 runs 11 residues. The CDR3: CASSGGSPLHF. CDR3 coding DNA: TGTGCCAGCTCAGGAGGTTCACCCCTCCACTTT.

Ten or more counts support this clonotype. The rearrangement links TRBV29-1 to TRBJ2-1; D not certain. The V gene lost 0 bases and the J gene lost 7 bases, with 7 bases spanning the gap. This CDR3 contains 12 residues. Germline V gene sequence: CDR1 SQVTM, CDR2 ANQGSEA. CDR3 in DNA: TGCAGCGTTGAAGATTACGGGAATGAGCAGTTCTTC. It specifies CSVEDYGNEQFF.

The chain joins TRBV5-8 to TRBJ2-7; D remains unclear. Germline V gene data show CDR1 as SGHTS and CDR2 as YDEGEE. V lost 5 bases to trimming and J lost 6 bases, with 12 bases between them. The CDR3 spans 12 residues. The CDR3 DNA reads as TGTGCCAGCAGAAAGACCCTTTGCGAGCAGTACTTC. It translates to CASRKTLCEQYF.

This clonotype was recorded at least ten times. V is TRBV27 and J is TRBJ1-5; D unclear. The germline CDR1 and CDR2 sequences are MNHEY and SMNVEV (reference sequence). V was pared by 5 bases and J by 7 bases, with 12 bases between. The CDR3 has 13 residues. CDR3 residues: CASSPASGQPQHF. CDR3 in DNA: TGTGCCAGCAGTCCCGCAAGCGGGCAGCCCCAGCATTTT.

This clonotype was counted at least ten times. This chain connects TRBV6-2 or TRBV6-3 to TRBJ2-7; 7 bases map to TRBD1. This CDR3 is 14 amino acids long. Trimming at V came to 5 bases and at J to 2 bases, leaving 6 bases not matched to a gene. Germline CDR1 is MNHEY and CDR2 is SVGEGT. Here the CDR3 reads CASSDWDSTYEQYF. CDR3 coding DNA: TGTGCCAGCAGTGATTGGGACAGTACCTACGAGCAGTACTTC.

The sample holds many counts of this clonotype. The J gene is TRBJ2-2, the V gene TRBV24-1, with D possibly TRBD2 on 5 matching bases. The CDR3 spans 15 residues. Germline CDR1 is KGHDR and CDR2 is SFDVKD. V lost 4 bases, J lost 5 bases, and 13 bases lay in between. The CDR3, as DNA: TGTGCCACCAGTGACACCTCCCGGGGTACCGGGGAGCTGTTTTTT. It specifies CATSDTSRGTGELFF.